The source of this TCR beta chain is a study of OX40 agonist ivuxolimab in advanced cancers. In regard to this clone: Its antigen is unidentified.

V lost 0 bases and J lost 4, with 7 bases in between. CDR1 is MNHEY and CDR2 is SVGAGI in the germline V gene. The CDR3 has 14 residues. Sequencing was performed with immunoSEQ multiplex PCR; in TCRdb, only in-frame clones are kept and a portion is missing. The repertoire holds fewer than 85,000 clones, with more than 75% as singletons. Study-wide results and limits: The specificity for antigen of the expanded peripheral T cells was not determined.

This clonotype originated in an adult with an advanced solid tumor such as melanoma, head and neck, liver or kidney cancer. This chain connects TRBV6-5 to TRBJ2-1, with TRBD2 as a possible D gene (6 bases). The sequences come from CD4+ or CD8+ T cells sorted from blood, collected in a trial of the OX40 agonist ivuxolimab. This CDR3 is CASSYSGSYNEQFF. CDR3 coding DNA: TGTGCCAGCAGTTACTCCGGGAGTTACAATGAGCAGTTCTTC.